The T cell receptor (beta chain) under discussion was sequenced for a study of identical twins. From the 5' RACE reads, TCRdb called clonotypes with MiXCR, one entry per CDR3 protein. The sample includes 1.5 million to 2 million distinct CDR3 sequences, roughly a third of them seen just once. The ends were cut back, 0 bases at V and 11 bases at J, with 13 bases in the middle. Germline CDR1 is ENHRY and CDR2 is SYGVKD. The length of the CDR3 is 13 residues. J is TRBJ2-5 and V is TRBV10-3; no reliable D call. Input material: cord blood. This TCR was recovered from a newborn girl in good health. CDR3 sequence (DNA): TGTGCCATCAGTGAGTCTTGGGTCCTTGAGCAGTACTTC. Its protein product is CAISESWVLEQYF.